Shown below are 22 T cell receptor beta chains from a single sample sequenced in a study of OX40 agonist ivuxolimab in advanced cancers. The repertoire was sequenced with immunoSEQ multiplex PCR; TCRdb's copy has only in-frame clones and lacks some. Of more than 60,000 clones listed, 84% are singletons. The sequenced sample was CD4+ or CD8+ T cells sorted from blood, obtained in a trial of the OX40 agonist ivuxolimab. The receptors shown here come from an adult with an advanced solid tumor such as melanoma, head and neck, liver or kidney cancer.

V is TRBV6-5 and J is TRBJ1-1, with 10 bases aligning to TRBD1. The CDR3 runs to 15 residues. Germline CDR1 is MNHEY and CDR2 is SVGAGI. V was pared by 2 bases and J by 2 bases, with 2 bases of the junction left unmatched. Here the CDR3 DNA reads TGTGCCAGCAGTTACGACAGGGGGCTAAACACTGAAGCTTTCTTT. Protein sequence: CASSYDRGLNTEAFF.

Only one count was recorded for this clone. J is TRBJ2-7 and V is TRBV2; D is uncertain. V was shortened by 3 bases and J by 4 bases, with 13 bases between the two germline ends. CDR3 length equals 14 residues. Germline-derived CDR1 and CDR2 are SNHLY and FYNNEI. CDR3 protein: CASSDYPNPYEQYF. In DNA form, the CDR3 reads TGTGCCAGCAGTGACTACCCAAATCCTTACGAGCAGTACTTC.

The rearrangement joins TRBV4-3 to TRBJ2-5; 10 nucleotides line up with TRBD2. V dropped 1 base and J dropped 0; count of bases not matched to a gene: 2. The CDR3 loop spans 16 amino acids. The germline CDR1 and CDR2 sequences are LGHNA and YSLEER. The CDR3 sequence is CASSQGLAGDQETQYF. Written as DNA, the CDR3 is TGCGCCAGCAGCCAAGGCCTAGCGGGGGACCAAGAGACCCAGTACTTC.

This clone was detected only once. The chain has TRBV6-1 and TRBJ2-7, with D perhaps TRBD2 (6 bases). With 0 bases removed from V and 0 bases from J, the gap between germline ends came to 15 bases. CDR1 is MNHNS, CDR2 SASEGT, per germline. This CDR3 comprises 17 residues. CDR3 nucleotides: TGTGCCAGCAGTGAAGCAGGAGGGGCTGCGGGCTCCTACGAGCAGTACTTC. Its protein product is CASSEAGGAAGSYEQYF.

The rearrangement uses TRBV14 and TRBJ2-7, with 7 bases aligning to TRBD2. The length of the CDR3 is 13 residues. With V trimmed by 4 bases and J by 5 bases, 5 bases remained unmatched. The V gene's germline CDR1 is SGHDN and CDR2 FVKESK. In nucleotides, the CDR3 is TGTGCCAGCAGCCTGATACGGGGGGACGAGCAGTACTTC. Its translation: CASSLIRGDEQYF.

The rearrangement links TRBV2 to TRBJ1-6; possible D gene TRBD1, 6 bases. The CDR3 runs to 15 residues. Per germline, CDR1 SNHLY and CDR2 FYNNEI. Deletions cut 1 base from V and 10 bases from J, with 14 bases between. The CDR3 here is CASSEGAGEHSPLHF. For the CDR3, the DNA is TGTGCCAGCAGTGAAGGGGCAGGGGAACACTCACCCCTCCACTTT.

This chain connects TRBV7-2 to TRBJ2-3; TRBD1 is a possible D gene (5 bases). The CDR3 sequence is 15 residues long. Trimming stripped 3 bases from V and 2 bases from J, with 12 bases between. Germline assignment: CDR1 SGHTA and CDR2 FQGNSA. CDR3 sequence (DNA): TGTGCCAGCAGCTTGCTTAGGGGATACACAGATACGCAGTATTTT. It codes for CASSLLRGYTDTQYF.

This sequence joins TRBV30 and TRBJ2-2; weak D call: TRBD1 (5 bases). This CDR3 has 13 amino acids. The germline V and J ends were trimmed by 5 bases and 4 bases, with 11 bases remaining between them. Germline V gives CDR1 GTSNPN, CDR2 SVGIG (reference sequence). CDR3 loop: CAWGLGATGELFF. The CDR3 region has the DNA TGTGCCTGGGGGCTAGGGGCCACCGGGGAGCTGTTTTTT.

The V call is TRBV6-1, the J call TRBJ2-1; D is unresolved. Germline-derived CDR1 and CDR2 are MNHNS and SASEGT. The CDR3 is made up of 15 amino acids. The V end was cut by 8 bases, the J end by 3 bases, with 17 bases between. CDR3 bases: TGTGCCAGCCAAGAGAGCTTGACCTTCTACAATGAGCAGTTCTTC. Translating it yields CASQESLTFYNEQFF.

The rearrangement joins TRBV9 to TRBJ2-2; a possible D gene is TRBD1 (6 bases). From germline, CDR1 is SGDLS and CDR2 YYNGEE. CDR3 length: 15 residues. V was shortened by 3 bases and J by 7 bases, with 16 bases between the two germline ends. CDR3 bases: TGTGCCAGCAGCGGGACAGTCGACCCCGTCGGGGAGCTGTTTTTT. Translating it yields CASSGTVDPVGELFF.

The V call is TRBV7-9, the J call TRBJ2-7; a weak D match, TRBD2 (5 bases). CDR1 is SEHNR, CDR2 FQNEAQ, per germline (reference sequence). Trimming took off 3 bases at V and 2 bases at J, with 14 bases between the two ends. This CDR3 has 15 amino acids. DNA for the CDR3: TGTGCCAGCAGCTTTAAAGCGGAGCCAACCTACGAGCAGTACTTC. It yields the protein CASSFKAEPTYEQYF.

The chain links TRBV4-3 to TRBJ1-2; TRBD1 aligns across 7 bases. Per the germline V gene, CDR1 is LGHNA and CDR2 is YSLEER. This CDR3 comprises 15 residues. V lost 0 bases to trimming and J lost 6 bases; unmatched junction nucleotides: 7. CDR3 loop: CASSQDLTGNHGYTF. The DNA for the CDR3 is TGCGCCAGCAGCCAAGATTTGACAGGGAACCATGGCTACACCTTC.

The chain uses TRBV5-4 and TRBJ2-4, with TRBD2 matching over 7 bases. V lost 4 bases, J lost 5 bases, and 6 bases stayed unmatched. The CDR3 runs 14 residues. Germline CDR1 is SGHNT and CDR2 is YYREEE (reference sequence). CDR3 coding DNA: TGTGCCAGCAGCCCCGGGGGGAGCCAAAACATTCAGTACTTC. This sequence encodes CASSPGGSQNIQYF.

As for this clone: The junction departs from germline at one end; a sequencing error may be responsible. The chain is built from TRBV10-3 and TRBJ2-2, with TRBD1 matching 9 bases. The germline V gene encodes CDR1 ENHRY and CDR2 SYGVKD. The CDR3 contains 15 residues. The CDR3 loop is CALRPGQGRPGELFF. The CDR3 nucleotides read TGTGCCCTCAGGCCGGGACAGGGTAGGCCCGGGGAGCTGTTTTTT.

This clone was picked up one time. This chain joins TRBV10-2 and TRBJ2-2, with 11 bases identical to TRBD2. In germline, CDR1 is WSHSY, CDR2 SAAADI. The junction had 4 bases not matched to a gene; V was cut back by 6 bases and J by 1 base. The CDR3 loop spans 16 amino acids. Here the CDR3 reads CASSNSGGGNTGELFF. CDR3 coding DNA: TGCGCCAGCAGCAATAGCGGGGGGGGGAACACCGGGGAGCTGTTTTTT.

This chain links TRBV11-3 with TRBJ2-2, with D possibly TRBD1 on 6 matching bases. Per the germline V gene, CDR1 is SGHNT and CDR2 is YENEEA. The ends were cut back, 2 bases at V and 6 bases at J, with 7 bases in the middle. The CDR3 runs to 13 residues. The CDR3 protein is CASSLQGPGELFF. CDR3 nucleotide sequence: TGTGCCAGCAGCTTACAGGGGCCCGGGGAGCTGTTTTTT. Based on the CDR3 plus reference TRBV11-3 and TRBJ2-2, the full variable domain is EAGVVQSPRYKIIEKKQPVAFWCNPISGHNTLYWYLQNLGQGPELLIRYENEEAVDDSQLPKDRFSAERLKGVDSTLKIQPAELGDSAVYLCASSLQGPGELFFGEGSRLTVL.

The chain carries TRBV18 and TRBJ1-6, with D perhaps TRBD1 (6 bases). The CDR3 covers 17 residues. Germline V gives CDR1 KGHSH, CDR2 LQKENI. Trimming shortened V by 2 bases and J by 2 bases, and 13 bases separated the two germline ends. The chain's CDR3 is CASSPGRGGTYNSPLHF. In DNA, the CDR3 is TGTGCCAGCTCACCAGGCAGGGGTGGTACCTATAATTCACCCCTCCACTTT.

The CDR3 spells CASSLDGTSYNEQFF. The DNA for the CDR3 is TGTGCCAGCAGCTTAGACGGGACCTCCTACAATGAGCAGTTCTTC. This chain links TRBV7-2 with TRBJ2-1; D possibly matches TRBD1 or TRBD2 (5 bases each). This CDR3 comprises 15 residues. CDR1 is SGHTA and CDR2 is FQGNSA in the germline V gene. V lost 1 base and J 0 bases, leaving 7 bases between the germline ends.

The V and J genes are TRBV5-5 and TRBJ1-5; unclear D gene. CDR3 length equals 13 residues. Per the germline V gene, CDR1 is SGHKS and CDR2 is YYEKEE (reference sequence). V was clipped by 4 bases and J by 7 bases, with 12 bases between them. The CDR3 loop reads CASSPNPGQPQHF. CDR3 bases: TGTGCCAGCAGCCCCAACCCAGGACAGCCCCAGCATTTT.

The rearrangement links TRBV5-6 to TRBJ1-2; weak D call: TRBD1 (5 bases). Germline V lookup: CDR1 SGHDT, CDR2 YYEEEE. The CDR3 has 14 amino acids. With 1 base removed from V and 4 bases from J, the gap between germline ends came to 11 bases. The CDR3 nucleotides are TGTGCCAGCAGCTTGTGGCGAGGGGTCTATGGCTACACCTTC. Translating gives CASSLWRGVYGYTF.

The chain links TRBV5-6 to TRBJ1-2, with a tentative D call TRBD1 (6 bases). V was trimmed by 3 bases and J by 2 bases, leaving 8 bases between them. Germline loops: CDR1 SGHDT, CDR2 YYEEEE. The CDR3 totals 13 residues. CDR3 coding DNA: TGTGCCAGCAGCTCAGGACAGAACTATGGCTACACCTTC. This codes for CASSSGQNYGYTF.

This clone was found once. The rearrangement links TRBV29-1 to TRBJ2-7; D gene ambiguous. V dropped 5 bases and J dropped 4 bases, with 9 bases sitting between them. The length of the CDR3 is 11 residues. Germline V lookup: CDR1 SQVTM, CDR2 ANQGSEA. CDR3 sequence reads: CSVTWGYEQYF. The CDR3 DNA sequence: TGCAGCGTTACCTGGGGATACGAGCAGTACTTC.